The entry below describes one T cell receptor (beta chain). Original handling: For nucleated cells, counts were estimated from reference gene primer amplification. Repertoires were generated with immunoSEQ multiplex PCR, while TCRdb's copy carries only in-frame clones and drops some. For V, J and clone size, that table is used; D and trimming come from the DNA. The sample has about 210,000 clones; roughly 80% are singletons. The data were obtained in a study of blood T cell repertoires in COVID-19. Study as a whole: Collection of acute and convalescent COVID-19 samples took place in the United States, Italy and Spain.

Germline-derived CDR1 and CDR2 are MNHEY and SVGAGI. The CDR3 is made up of 13 amino acids. V dropped 6 bases and J dropped 2; count of bases not matched to a gene: 1. This chain joins TRBV6-5 and TRBJ2-7; the match to TRBD1 covers 10 bases. What was sequenced was peripheral blood. The clonotype was recovered from a woman aged 80 or over with COVID-19, enrolled during active disease. The CDR3 DNA sequence: TGTGCCAGCAGGGGACAGGGGACCTACGAGCAGTACTTC. Protein sequence: CASRGQGTYEQYF.